A single sample gave rise to the 11 T cell receptor beta chains below, sequenced in a study of post-analysis software for immune sequencing data. Whole-study findings and limits: The study found TRBV5-6, TRBV5-1 and TRBV20-1 among a handful of TRBV segments more frequent in patients than controls.

Their target antigens are unknown. Unique molecular identifiers had been added to the TCR beta cDNA libraries. From the PCR reads, TCRdb called clonotypes with MiXCR, one entry per CDR3 protein. The sample contains some 700,000 distinct CDR3 sequences, approximately 60% of which appear only once. The sample was blood. These receptors originate from a girl aged 2-9 years with multiple sclerosis.

This clonotype has only a few counts. At one boundary the junction diverges from the germline segment, which might be a read error. This sequence joins TRBV7-7 and TRBJ2-1; no firm D call. The CDR3 runs 13 residues. CDR1 SSHAT and CDR2 FNYEAQ come from the germline V gene (reference sequence). This CDR3 reads CASSPHDGREQFF. The CDR3, as DNA: TGTGCTAGCAGCCCTCATGACGGACGGGAGCAGTTCTTC. Filled out from reference TRBV7-7 and TRBJ2-1, the complete variable domain reads GAGVSQSPRYKVTKRGQDVTLRCDPISSHATLYWYQQALGQGPEFLTYFNYEAQPDKSGLPSDRFSAERPEGSISTLTIQRTEQRDSAMYRCASSPHDGREQFFGPGTRLTVL.

The chain joins TRBV5-1 to TRBJ1-2; D unresolved. This CDR3 has 14 amino acids. CDR1 SGHRS and CDR2 YFSETQ come from the germline V gene. V gave up 2 bases and J gave up 0 bases, with 8 bases separating them. The chain's CDR3 is CASSFSGANYGYTF. The DNA of the CDR3 is TGCGCCAGCAGCTTCAGTGGAGCTAACTATGGCTACACCTTC.

This sequence joins TRBV18 and TRBJ2-7; no clear D gene. CDR1 and CDR2 from the germline V gene are KGHSH and LQKENI. Trimming pared 5 bases from V and 10 bases from J, leaving 24 bases between. The CDR3 is 15 residues long. The CDR3 loop is CASSESRLEKSNQYF. In nucleotides, the CDR3 is TGTGCCAGCTCAGAGTCTAGACTTGAAAAAAGCAACCAGTACTTC.

This clonotype has only a few counts. This rearrangement joins TRBV5-1 to TRBJ1-1; tentative D call: TRBD1 (5 bases). Looked up from germline, CDR1 is SGHRS and CDR2 is YFSETQ. Deletions cut 4 bases from V and 1 base from J, with 11 bases between. The CDR3 contains 14 residues. CDR3 coding DNA: TGCGCCAGCAGCCGACAGAATTCGAACACTGAAGCTTTCTTT. This translates into CASSRQNSNTEAFF.

V gene TRBV20-1 combines with J gene TRBJ2-1; D is unclear. V lost 6 bases to trimming and J lost 4 bases, with 19 bases between them. The V gene's germline CDR1 is DFQATT and CDR2 SNEGSKA (reference sequence). This CDR3 contains 15 residues. CDR3 coding DNA: TGCAGTGCCCGATACCCAGGTCGCAGATACAATGAGCAGTTCTTC. The encoded protein is CSARYPGRRYNEQFF.

This clonotype was observed a handful of times. The chain has TRBV6-1 and TRBJ1-2, with 7 bases aligning to TRBD1. The germline V gene has CDR1 MNHNS and CDR2 SASEGT. There are 16 residues in the CDR3. Trimming cost V 3 bases and J 0 bases; bases outside gene matches: 7. The CDR3 sequence: CASSDGRGTTNYGYTF. The CDR3 DNA follows: TGTGCCAGCAGTGACGGCAGGGGGACCACTAACTATGGCTACACCTTC.

The CDR3 loop is CASSLWAGDNEQFF. The CDR3 DNA reads TGTGCCAGCAGTTTATGGGCCGGAGACAATGAGCAGTTCTTC. The chain employs TRBV12-3 or TRBV12-4 and TRBJ2-1, with unresolved D. The length of the CDR3 is 14 residues. V was pared by 2 bases and J by 5 bases, with 10 bases between.

This clonotype showed up just a few times. This chain connects TRBV29-1 to TRBJ2-7; D not certain. The V end lost 2 bases, the J end lost 0 bases, and 5 bases lay between the germline ends. CDR3 size: 12 residues. From germline, CDR1 is SQVTM and CDR2 ANQGSEA. CDR3 in DNA: TGCAGCGTTGAACAGAGCTCCTACGAGCAGTACTTC. Its translation is CSVEQSSYEQYF.

The gene calls are TRBV4-1 and TRBJ2-1; TRBD2 matches 7 bases. The CDR3 is 17 residues long. CDR1 is MGHRA, CDR2 YSYEKL, per germline. J was trimmed by 3 bases and V by 2 bases; bases with no gene match: 10. The CDR3 nucleotides are TGCGCCAGCAGCCAACAAGCGGGACTGTCTCACTACAATGAGCAGTTCTTC. It codes for CASSQQAGLSHYNEQFF.

The genes are TRBV4-1 and TRBJ2-2; the match to TRBD1 covers 8 bases. V was clipped by 4 bases and J by 1 base; unmatched bases: 5. The CDR3 is 16 residues long. Germline V lookup: CDR1 MGHRA, CDR2 YSYEKL. The CDR3 sequence is CASSLQGAMNTGELFF. In nucleotides, the CDR3 is TGCGCCAGCAGCCTGCAGGGGGCAATGAACACCGGGGAGCTGTTTTTT.

This clonotype appeared a few times. This chain uses TRBV10-3 with TRBJ2-3; D might be TRBD1 (6 bases). The germline V and J ends were trimmed by 6 bases and 9 bases, with 22 bases remaining between them. There are 15 residues in the CDR3. Germline lookup yields CDR1 ENHRY and CDR2 SYGVKD. For the CDR3, the DNA is TGTGCCATCAGGACCGTCGGGACAAGGAAACCGACGCAGTATTTT. Its translation is CAIRTVGTRKPTQYF.